The 10 T cell receptor beta chains in this list originate from one sample, sequenced in a study of graft-versus-host responses after intestinal transplantation. Some clones are missing from TCRdb's copy, which holds only in-frame ones; the method was immunoSEQ multiplex PCR. Of about 88,000 clones detected, about 95% appear once; the ten largest clones hold 0.15% to 0.2%. Their antigens are not known. This specimen consisted of unstimulated CD4+ T cells sorted from spleen or lymph node cells, obtained before transplant. These receptors all come from a human donor who was the organ donor for an intestinal transplant.

The genes are TRBV19 and TRBJ1-1; 7 nucleotides align to TRBD1. V was clipped by 5 bases and J by 8 bases; unmatched bases: 14. The CDR3 contains 15 residues. CDR1 and CDR2 (germline): LNHDA, SQIVND (reference sequence). The CDR3 region has the DNA TGTGCCAGTAGTCGAGTCCCGGGAGGGGGCGCCGAAGCTTTCTTT. It codes for CASSRVPGGGAEAFF.

The chain uses TRBV7-9 and TRBJ2-5, with TRBD2 matching 7 bases. The CDR3 is made up of 17 amino acids. Germline V gene data show CDR1 as SEHNR and CDR2 as FQNEAQ (reference sequence). V shed 3 bases and J 2 bases; nucleotides not matched to a gene: 12. The DNA for the CDR3 is TGTGCCAGCAGCTTTTTTTTGGGGGGGAGAGGACAAGAGACCCAGTACTTC. Translated, it gives CASSFFLGGRGQETQYF.

V gene TRBV7-2 combines with J gene TRBJ1-2; a weak D match, TRBD1 (6 bases). V lost 5 bases to trimming and J lost 3 bases, with 13 bases between them. The germline CDR1 and CDR2 sequences are SGHTA and FQGNSA. The CDR3 sequence is 14 residues long. In nucleotides, the CDR3 is TGTGCCAGCAGCCCTCGGACAGTCTACTATGGCTACACCTTC. Translated, it gives CASSPRTVYYGYTF.

V gene TRBV19 combines with J gene TRBJ1-1; no clear D gene. Per the germline V gene, CDR1 is LNHDA and CDR2 is SQIVND (reference sequence). The V end was cut by 0 bases, the J end by 3 bases, with 11 bases between. The CDR3 loop spans 15 amino acids. The CDR3 is CASSIDLRRYTEAFF. The DNA for the CDR3 is TGTGCCAGTAGTATAGACTTGCGGAGGTACACTGAAGCTTTCTTT.

This chain uses TRBV28 with TRBJ2-5; possible D gene TRBD2, 5 bases. The CDR3 length is 17 residues. V lost 3 bases and J 5 bases, leaving 22 bases between the germline ends. The germline V gene has CDR1 MDHEN and CDR2 SYDVKM. The CDR3 DNA sequence: TGTGCCAGCAGTTTTCTAACTATGTCCGGGGTTGAGGAGACCCAGTACTTC. Translation: CASSFLTMSGVEETQYF. The full variable domain, completed using reference TRBV28 and TRBJ2-5, is DVKVTQSSRYLVKRTGEKVFLECVQDMDHENMFWYRQDPGLGLRLIYFSYDVKMKEKGDIPEGYSVSREKKERFSLILESASTNQTSMYLCASSFLTMSGVEETQYFGPGTRLLVL.

The chain joins TRBV7-2 to TRBJ1-4, with D perhaps TRBD1 (6 bases). The CDR3 has 15 amino acids. V shed 6 bases and J shed 4 bases, with 15 bases lying between them. Germline V lookup: CDR1 SGHTA, CDR2 FQGNSA. The chain's CDR3 is CASRSSTGINEKLFF. In nucleotides, the CDR3 is TGTGCCAGCAGGTCCAGCACAGGGATTAATGAAAAACTGTTTTTT.

The chain is built from TRBV7-9 and TRBJ2-5; TRBD2 matches 9 bases. Looked up from germline, CDR1 is SEHNR and CDR2 is FQNEAQ (reference sequence). The CDR3 sequence is 15 residues long. Trimming cost V 1 base and J 2 bases; bases outside gene matches: 2. This CDR3 is CASSLGLAAQETQYF. The DNA for the CDR3 is TGTGCCAGCAGCTTAGGACTAGCGGCTCAAGAGACCCAGTACTTC. The full variable domain, rest sourced from reference TRBV7-9 and TRBJ2-5, is DTGVSQNPRHKITKRGQNVTFRCDPISEHNRLYWYRQTLGQGPEFLTYFQNEAQLEKSRLLSDRFSAERPKGSFSTLEIQRTEQGDSAMYLCASSLGLAAQETQYFGPGTRLLVL.

V and J are TRBV19 and TRBJ1-1; D is ambiguous. The V end lost 7 bases, the J end lost 1 base, and 10 bases lay between the germline ends. The CDR3 has 13 amino acids. Germline CDR1 is LNHDA and CDR2 is SQIVND (reference sequence). CDR3 sequence reads: CASIQDKNTEAFF. The CDR3 nucleotides are TGTGCCAGTATTCAAGACAAGAACACTGAAGCTTTCTTT.

The chain is built from TRBV9 and TRBJ2-7, with D maybe TRBD2 (6 bases). Per germline, CDR1 SGDLS and CDR2 YYNGEE. This CDR3 region has 16 residues. V lost 4 bases and J lost 6, with 23 bases in between. The CDR3 coding sequence is TGTGCCAGCAGCAACCGGGACTCCCCACGGTATCGCGAGCAGTACTTC. Translated, it gives CASSNRDSPRYREQYF.

V usage is TRBV6-5 and J usage is TRBJ1-1, with D possibly being TRBD1 (5 bases). The CDR3 length is 14 residues. From germline, CDR1 is MNHEY and CDR2 SVGAGI. The V and J ends lost 6 bases and 5 bases respectively, with 16 bases between them. The CDR3 DNA follows: TGTGCCAGCAGACCGCATGGGGGGGAAACTGAAGCTTTCTTT. Translating it yields CASRPHGGETEAFF.